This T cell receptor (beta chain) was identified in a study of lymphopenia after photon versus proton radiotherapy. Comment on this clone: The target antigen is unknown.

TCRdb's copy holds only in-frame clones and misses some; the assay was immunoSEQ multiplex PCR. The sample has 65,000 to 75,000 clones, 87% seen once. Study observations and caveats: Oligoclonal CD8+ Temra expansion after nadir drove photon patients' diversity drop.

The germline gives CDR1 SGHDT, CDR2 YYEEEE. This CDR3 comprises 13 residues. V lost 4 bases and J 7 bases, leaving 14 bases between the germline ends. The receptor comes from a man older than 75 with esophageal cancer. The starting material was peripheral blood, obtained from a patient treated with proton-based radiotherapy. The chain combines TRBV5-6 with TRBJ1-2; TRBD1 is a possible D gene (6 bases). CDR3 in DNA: TGTGCCAGCAGCCGGGGGGCGGGTTCTGGCTACACCTTC. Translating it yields CASSRGAGSGYTF.